The 16 T cell receptor beta chains below all came from one sample that was sequenced in a study of CD8+CD57+ T cells in acquired aplastic anemia (dated by TCRdb to the late 2010s). Expansion of CD8+CD57+ cells had been shown by flow cytometry in the patients chosen for sequencing. TCRdb records Illumina HiSeq 2000 as the sequencer. TCR beta VDJ combination and CDR3 sequence profiling used genomic DNA as the template. TCRdb itself trimmed the public reads at Q25 with fastp, ran MiXCR and retained productive beta chains. A single entry per CDR3 protein holds the most common genes and DNA from its merged rows. The sample table lists a few hundred thousand distinct CDR3 sequences, approximately 33% of them with a count of one. The ten largest make up less than 0.85% of the sample. Sequenced material: sorted CD4+, CD8+, or CD8+CD57+ T cells (not recorded which) from PBMCs. These receptors came from a human donor with aplastic anemia.

This clonotype was recorded at least ten times. This chain joins TRBV5-8 and TRBJ2-7, with unresolved D. The germline CDR1 and CDR2 sequences are SGHTS and YDEGEE. The length of the CDR3 is 13 residues. V was clipped by 1 base and J by 5 bases, with 10 bases between them. CDR3 coding DNA: TGTGCCAGCAGCTTGTGGACCAGCGACGAGCAGTACTTC. It yields the protein CASSLWTSDEQYF.

V is TRBV20-1 and J is TRBJ2-1, with 9 bases aligning to TRBD2. Trimming took 6 bases from V and 7 from J; bases not matched to a gene: 19. The germline gives CDR1 DFQATT, CDR2 SNEGSKA (reference sequence). The CDR3 covers 17 residues. Here the CDR3 DNA reads TGCAGTGCCACTGCACCGACTAGCGGTTTGAGGCGGAATGAGCAGTTCTTC. This translates into CSATAPTSGLRRNEQFF.

Ten or more counts support this clonotype. V and J are TRBV19 and TRBJ2-6, with 8 bases that match TRBD1. Germline trimming cut 6 bases from V and 0 bases from J; bases unmatched to any gene: 7. The length of the CDR3 is 17 residues. Germline CDR1 is LNHDA and CDR2 is SQIVND (reference sequence). DNA for the CDR3: TGTGCCAGTAGCGACAGGGGAGGTCTCTCTGGGGCCAACGTCCTGACTTTC. Translation: CASSDRGGLSGANVLTF.

The chain links TRBV25-1 to TRBJ1-1; TRBD1 is a possible D gene (5 bases). Germline values: CDR1 MGHDK, CDR2 SYGVNS. The CDR3 runs 14 residues. V dropped 3 bases and J dropped 3 bases, with 11 bases sitting between them. DNA of the CDR3: TGTGCCAGCAGTGAGGCCAGACAGTACACTGAAGCTTTCTTT. This codes for CASSEARQYTEAFF.

This rearrangement joins TRBV2 to TRBJ1-5; D is possibly TRBD1 (5 bases). The CDR3 is made up of 14 amino acids. CDR1 is SNHLY and CDR2 is FYNNEI in the germline V gene. V lost 6 bases, J lost 4 bases, and 13 bases lay in between. The CDR3 reads CASSGVTGNQPQHF. CDR3 nucleotides: TGTGCCAGCAGCGGGGTAACAGGAAATCAGCCCCAGCATTTT.

Notes on this clonotype: An end of the junction does not agree with germline; a read error may underlie this. This chain uses TRBV24-1 with TRBJ2-1, with D tentatively TRBD2 (6 bases). Germline CDR1 KGHDR, CDR2 SFDVKD. The CDR3 totals 13 residues. The CDR3 here is CATTAGSRNEQFF. As DNA, the CDR3 is TGTGCTACCACTGCCGGGAGCCGCAATGAGCAGTTCTTC.

This clonotype was seen many times. The chain joins TRBV7-2 to TRBJ2-7, with 7 nucleotides matching TRBD1. CDR3 length: 15 residues. The ends lost 4 bases at V and 0 bases at J; junction bases unmatched: 6. Germline V CDR1 and CDR2: SGHTA, FQGNSA. The CDR3 region has the DNA TGTGCCAGCAGCTATGACCGGGACAGCTCCTACGAGCAGTACTTC. It encodes CASSYDRDSSYEQYF.

On this clonotype itself: A much larger clone sits a single nucleotide away, making a read error possible. Since the CDR3 does not end with the conserved phenylalanine or tryptophan, this likely comes from a read error. The chain recombines TRBV7-3 with TRBJ1-1, with D maybe TRBD1 (5 bases). Germline CDR1 and CDR2: SGHTA and FQGTGA. This CDR3 region has 13 residues. Trimming removed 5 bases at V and 0 bases at J, with 7 bases between. As DNA, the CDR3 is TGTGCCAGCAGCATACAGGTGAACACTGAAGCTTTCCTT. Its translation: CASSIQVNTEAFL.

This clonotype came up a few times. Given the absence of the conserved phenylalanine or tryptophan at the CDR3 end, a read error is likely. This sequence joins TRBV20-1 and TRBJ1-2; TRBD1 matches at 8 bases. Trimming took 6 bases from V and 3 from J; bases not matched to a gene: 3. In germline, CDR1 is DFQATT, CDR2 SNEGSKA (reference sequence). The CDR3 runs to 12 residues. The CDR3 nucleotides read TGCAGTGCGGCAGGGGGCGACTATGGCTACACCTCC. It yields the protein CSAAGGDYGYTS.

This clonotype has a count of ten or more. The gene calls are TRBV29-1 and TRBJ1-2; 7 nucleotides match TRBD1. Germline CDR1 is SQVTM and CDR2 is ANQGSEA. This CDR3 contains 15 residues. V shed 6 bases, J shed 1 base, and the junction held 11 bases outside the gene matches. CDR3 protein: CSVQGGQTNNYGYTF. The CDR3 nucleotides read TGCAGCGTCCAGGGGGGTCAGACAAATAACTATGGCTACACCTTC. Drawing the rest from reference TRBV29-1 and TRBJ1-2, the complete variable domain is SAVISQKPSRDICQRGTSLTIQCQVDSQVTMMFWYRQQPGQSLTLIATANQGSEATYESGFVIDKFPISRPNLTFSTLTVSNMSPEDSSIYLCSVQGGQTNNYGYTFGSGTRLTVV.

The chain couples TRBV25-1 to TRBJ1-2; TRBD1 might be the D (6 bases). Trimming shortened V by 5 bases and J by 8 bases, and 15 bases separated the two germline ends. CDR3 size: 13 residues. The germline V gene has CDR1 MGHDK and CDR2 SYGVNS. The CDR3 protein is CASSHLGARGYTF. DNA of the CDR3: TGTGCCAGCAGTCACCTGGGGGCGAGAGGCTACACCTTC.

The chain has TRBV2 and TRBJ1-6; TRBD1 matches at 8 bases. Losses at the gene ends were 8 bases for V and 7 bases for J; bases not matched to a gene: 16. The CDR3 contains 17 residues. Germline loops: CDR1 SNHLY, CDR2 FYNNEI. CDR3 in DNA: TGTGCCAGCGCGGGACGACTTGGACAGGGCGGCAATTCACCCCTCCACTTT. Translated: CASAGRLGQGGNSPLHF.

The chain recombines TRBV4-2 with TRBJ2-4; perhaps D is TRBD1 or TRBD2 (5 bases each). The germline V and J ends were trimmed by 3 bases and 3 bases, with 15 bases remaining between them. This CDR3 comprises 16 residues. Germline V CDR1 and CDR2: LGHNA, YNFKEQ. The CDR3 loop is CASSHYGADFKNIQYF. The CDR3 nucleotides read TGTGCCAGCAGCCACTACGGGGCTGATTTCAAAAACATTCAGTACTTC.

This clonotype was observed at least ten times. The chain is built from TRBV20-1 and TRBJ1-6, with D unclear. The V end lost 6 bases, the J end lost 0 bases, and 15 bases lay between the germline ends. The length of the CDR3 is 16 residues. Germline V gene lookup returns CDR1 DFQATT and CDR2 SNEGSKA (reference sequence). This chain's CDR3 is CSANSALSSYNSPLHF. The CDR3 region has the DNA TGCAGTGCGAATTCGGCACTGAGCTCCTATAATTCACCCCTCCACTTT.

This clonotype came up many times. This chain links TRBV7-3 with TRBJ1-5, with 10 bases lining up with TRBD1. Germline lookup yields CDR1 SGHTA and CDR2 FQGTGA. Trimming removed 5 bases from V and 6 bases from J; junction bases left unmatched: 1. This CDR3 has 13 residues. The CDR3 reads CASSRDRGQPQHF. CDR3 DNA: TGTGCCAGCAGCCGGGACAGGGGTCAGCCCCAGCATTTT. Variable domain in full (rest from reference TRBV7-3 and TRBJ1-5): GAGVSQTPSNKVTEKGKYVELRCDPISGHTALYWYRQSLGQGPEFLIYFQGTGAADDSGLPNDRFFAVRPEGSVSTLKIQRTERGDSAVYLCASSRDRGQPQHFGDGTRLSIL.

This clonotype was seen a few times. The chain has TRBV2 and TRBJ1-2; D not resolved. The CDR3 is 14 residues long. Trimming shortened V by 5 bases and J by 8 bases, and 18 bases separated the two germline ends. From germline, CDR1 is SNHLY and CDR2 FYNNEI. This chain's CDR3 is CASSPPGRRNGYTF. Written as DNA, the CDR3 is TGTGCCAGCAGTCCCCCGGGAAGACGTAACGGCTACACCTTC.